This paragraph covers one TCR beta chain sequence. With random hexamers, reverse transcription was performed on 0.5 to 1 ug of RNA. The amplification used immunoSEQ multiplex PCR on TCR beta CDR3; it spanned 54 Vbeta and 13 Jbeta. TCRdb used MiXCR to reprocess the immunoSEQ multiplex PCR reads, holding one entry per CDR3 protein. The data hold 250,000 to 300,000 distinct CDR3 sequences, with approximately 85% observed a single time. These data come from a study of CD8 T cells in Susac syndrome. The CDR3 has 14 amino acids. The V end lost 8 bases, the J end lost 3 bases, and 13 bases lay between the germline ends. The germline V gene has CDR1 SGHVS and CDR2 FQNEAQ. Control patients had untreated stable or active relapsing-remitting multiple sclerosis by revised McDonald criteria.

The receptor's source is a human donor with multiple sclerosis. The source material was CD8+ T cells from PBMCs. The chain employs TRBV7-8 and TRBJ2-2, with D perhaps given as TRBD1 or TRBD2 (6 bases each). CDR3 nucleotide sequence: TGTGCCAGCCGCGGAGGGGGGTACACCGGGGAGCTGTTTTTT. This codes for CASRGGGYTGELFF.